This record covers a single T cell receptor (beta chain). Its specificity is unknown. The sample is drawn from a study of T-cell reconstitution after alpha-beta-depleted transplantation in children. CDR1 is DFQATT, CDR2 SNEGSKA, per germline (reference sequence). The CDR3 totals 14 residues. The V gene end was trimmed by 4 bases and the J gene end by 4 bases; junction bases not matched to a gene: 6. Study-level points and caveats: Where alpha-beta T cells came from about two months after transplant was reportedly several hundred expanded graft clones.

A library of TCRbeta sequences, prepared with unique molecular identifiers, was generated. In TCRdb, the PCR reads were re-called with MiXCR into one record per CDR3 protein. In the table there are about 440,000 distinct CDR3 sequences, roughly two fifths of which are singletons. The genes are TRBV20-1 and TRBJ2-5, with 10 positions matching TRBD1. The sequencing used PBMCs, collected before TCRalphabeta/CD19-depleted stem cell transplant. The receptor comes from a girl aged 2 to 9 with aplastic anemia, due to receive a stem cell transplant. For the CDR3, the DNA is TGCAGTGCTAAGGTGACAGGGGGCAGAGAGACCCAGTACTTC. The encoded protein is CSAKVTGGRETQYF.